This T cell receptor (beta chain) was sequenced during a study of shared T cell receptors in the human thymus. The table came from immunoSEQ multiplex PCR; TCRdb's copy has only in-frame clones and leaves some out. Of about 610,000 clones in the sample, 85% to 90% are singletons; the top ten hold around 0.01%. Only a few counts were recorded for this clone. Germline CDR1 reads SGHDN; CDR2 reads FVKESK. Trimming took 0 bases from V and 4 from J; bases not matched to a gene: 6. This CDR3 contains 16 residues. The data also belong to a second study, concerning human thymus T cells. That work adds: The thymus tissue came from resections taken during corrective heart surgery. Among thymic and blood repertoires, usage of V and J genes appeared biased. Reports from related research described highly overlapping thymic repertoires among unrelated individuals.

The sample taken for sequencing was thymocytes. V gene TRBV14 combines with J gene TRBJ2-7, with 10 bases identical to TRBD2. This receptor was identified in a boy less than two years old with a congenital heart defect. This CDR3 reads CASSQDSGRRGYEQYF. CDR3 in DNA: TGTGCCAGCAGCCAAGATAGCGGGAGGCGGGGTTACGAGCAGTACTTC.